This passage covers 17 T cell receptor beta chains from one sample sequenced in a study of T cell responses to AZD1222 COVID-19 vaccine. Assay used: immunoSEQ multiplex PCR; TCRdb lists only in-frame clones, some missing. Counted here are about 140,000 clones, around 92% occurring once; the ten biggest clones make up 1.3%. This specimen was peripheral blood, taken on day 0 of AZD1222 vaccination. The receptors originated from an adult in good health.

This clone was detected once. J is TRBJ1-4 and V is TRBV18; tentatively, D is TRBD1 (5 bases). Trimming removed 3 bases at V and 8 bases at J, with 16 bases between. The CDR3 is 15 residues long. CDR1 is KGHSH and CDR2 is LQKENI in the germline V gene. CDR3 in DNA: TGTGCCAGCTCACCCCCCGGAGGGGTTCTAGAAAAACTGTTTTTT. Amino acid sequence: CASSPPGGVLEKLFF.

Here the CDR3 reads CASSLRSGRDEQYF. As DNA, the CDR3 is TGTGCCAGCAGCTTGCGTAGCGGGAGAGACGAGCAGTACTTC. J is TRBJ2-7 and V is TRBV7-9; 9 bases agree with TRBD2. Germline CDR1 is SEHNR and CDR2 is FQNEAQ (reference sequence). With V trimmed by 3 bases and J by 5 bases, 5 bases remained unmatched. This CDR3 region has 14 residues.

In its sample, this clone was seen once. The chain couples TRBV9 to TRBJ1-1; D unresolved. The V and J ends lost 8 bases and 11 bases respectively, with 7 bases between them. The germline V gene has CDR1 SGDLS and CDR2 YYNGEE. The CDR3 runs 8 residues. The CDR3: CARKRAFF. The CDR3 nucleotides are TGTGCCAGGAAGAGGGCTTTCTTT.

This rearrangement joins TRBV19 to TRBJ1-1; D unresolved. This CDR3 spans 14 amino acids. Germline CDR1 and CDR2: LNHDA and SQIVND (reference sequence). Trimming left V 3 bases short and J 1 base short, with 9 bases between. CDR3 protein: CASSMARTNTEAFF. The CDR3 coding sequence is TGTGCCAGTAGTATGGCAAGGACGAACACTGAAGCTTTCTTT.

This rearrangement joins TRBV9 to TRBJ1-1; D might be TRBD1 (6 bases). V lost 0 bases, J lost 5 bases, and 23 bases lay in between. CDR3 size: 18 residues. The germline gives CDR1 SGDLS, CDR2 YYNGEE. CDR3 in amino acids: CASSVASESRGMVTEAFF. The CDR3 DNA reads TGTGCCAGCAGCGTAGCTTCCGAATCCAGGGGTATGGTTACTGAAGCTTTCTTT.

This clone was detected only a few times. This chain connects TRBV5-1 to TRBJ1-3; 8 bases agree with TRBD1. CDR3 length equals 18 residues. CDR1 is SGHRS and CDR2 is YFSETQ in the germline V gene. V dropped 0 bases and J dropped 0; count of bases not matched to a gene: 8. CDR3 in DNA: TGCGCCAGCAGCTTGGATCGGGGCAGGGGGCCCTCTGGAAACACCATATATTTT. This gives the protein CASSLDRGRGPSGNTIYF.

The rearrangement joins TRBV12-5 to TRBJ2-2; D might be TRBD2 (6 bases). Trimming removed 7 bases from V and 6 bases from J, with 9 bases in between. In germline, CDR1 is LGHNT, CDR2 FRNRAP. This CDR3 has 12 residues. CDR3 sequence: CASAGDPGELFF. For the CDR3, the DNA is TGTGCTAGTGCGGGAGACCCCGGGGAGCTGTTTTTT. Drawing the rest from reference TRBV12-5 and TRBJ2-2, the complete variable domain is DARVTQTPRHKVTEMGQEVTMRCQPILGHNTVFWYRQTMMQGLELLAYFRNRAPLDDSGMPKDRFSAEMPDATLATLKIQPSEPRDSAVYFCASAGDPGELFFGEGSRLTVL.

This chain links TRBV10-3 with TRBJ1-5, with 8 bases that match TRBD1. CDR1 ENHRY and CDR2 SYGVKD come from the germline V gene. Trimming at V came to 5 bases and at J to 5 bases, leaving 2 bases not matched to a gene. The CDR3 loop spans 13 amino acids. In DNA, the CDR3 is TGTGCCATCAGTTCACAGGGGGATCAGCCCCAGCATTTT. It specifies CAISSQGDQPQHF.

V is TRBV20-1 and J is TRBJ1-5; D remains unclear. Trimming removed 3 bases from V and 6 bases from J, with 12 bases in between. This CDR3 comprises 13 residues. Per the germline V gene, CDR1 is DFQATT and CDR2 is SNEGSKA (reference sequence). The CDR3 nucleotides are TGCAGTGCTAGTAGCGGGGAACCTCAGCCCCAGCATTTT. Its translation is CSASSGEPQPQHF.

This rearrangement joins TRBV7-9 to TRBJ1-5, with 9 positions matching TRBD1. Germline V gene lookup returns CDR1 SEHNR and CDR2 FQNEAQ (reference sequence). The CDR3 has 14 amino acids. V was pared by 6 bases and J by 7 bases, with 7 bases of the junction left unmatched. The CDR3 coding sequence is TGTGCCAGCAGTACAGGGGGCGAGGGACAGCCCCAGCATTTT. Translating gives CASSTGGEGQPQHF.

The chain recombines TRBV9 with TRBJ2-2, with D tentatively TRBD2 (6 bases). This CDR3 has 14 residues. V lost 0 bases and J lost 6, with 9 bases in between. Germline loops: CDR1 SGDLS, CDR2 YYNGEE. The CDR3 here is CASSVGRVAGELFF. The CDR3 DNA reads TGTGCCAGCAGCGTAGGGAGGGTCGCCGGGGAGCTGTTTTTT.

The chain combines TRBV7-9 with TRBJ2-2; weak D call: TRBD1 (5 bases). Germline V gene sequence: CDR1 SEHNR, CDR2 FQNEAQ (reference sequence). V shed 5 bases and J shed 5 bases, with 9 bases lying between them. CDR3 length: 13 amino acids. This CDR3 reads CASSPPGTGELFF. CDR3 nucleotides: TGTGCCAGCAGCCCACCAGGGACCGGGGAGCTGTTTTTT.

The chain employs TRBV4-3 and TRBJ2-1, with 8 bases lining up with TRBD2. From germline, CDR1 is LGHNA and CDR2 YSLEER. V lost 2 bases to trimming and J lost 6 bases; unmatched junction nucleotides: 12. This CDR3 is 17 amino acids long. DNA for the CDR3: TGCGCCAGCAGCCAATACTTGAGCGGGAGAGATCGCAATGAGCAGTTCTTC. Translated, it gives CASSQYLSGRDRNEQFF.

The sample holds one count of this clone. V is TRBV24-1 and J is TRBJ1-1; D possibly corresponds to TRBD1 (6 bases). The V and J ends lost 4 bases and 4 bases respectively, with 9 bases between them. There are 13 residues in the CDR3. The germline CDR1 and CDR2 sequences are KGHDR and SFDVKD. For the CDR3, the DNA is TGTGCCACCAGTGAAGGAGGGGGCACTGAAGCTTTCTTT. Translated, it gives CATSEGGGTEAFF.

V is TRBV28 and J is TRBJ2-1; 11 nucleotides match TRBD2. Trimming took 8 bases from V and 9 from J; bases not matched to a gene: 6. Germline-derived CDR1 and CDR2 are MDHEN and SYDVKM. This CDR3 has 13 residues. The CDR3 reads CASVTSGKVEQFF. The DNA for the CDR3 is TGTGCCAGCGTGACTAGCGGGAAGGTTGAGCAGTTCTTC.

The genes are TRBV30 and TRBJ2-1; 7 bases match TRBD2. In germline, CDR1 is GTSNPN, CDR2 SVGIG (reference sequence). V lost 4 bases, J lost 0 bases, and 9 bases stayed unmatched. The CDR3 totals 16 residues. The CDR3 DNA is TGTGCCTGGAAAAAGGTTGGCGGGGGCTCCTACAATGAGCAGTTCTTC. It yields the protein CAWKKVGGGSYNEQFF.

This clone is a singleton in its sample. V and J are TRBV5-6 and TRBJ1-2; 8 bases line up with TRBD1. The CDR3 has 15 residues. V trimming: 4 bases; J trimming: 7 bases; junction bases outside the gene matches: 12. The germline V gene encodes CDR1 SGHDT and CDR2 YYEEEE. The DNA of the CDR3 is TGTGCCAGCAGCACATCGGTGACAGGGGATCGTGGCTACACCTTC. It translates to CASSTSVTGDRGYTF.